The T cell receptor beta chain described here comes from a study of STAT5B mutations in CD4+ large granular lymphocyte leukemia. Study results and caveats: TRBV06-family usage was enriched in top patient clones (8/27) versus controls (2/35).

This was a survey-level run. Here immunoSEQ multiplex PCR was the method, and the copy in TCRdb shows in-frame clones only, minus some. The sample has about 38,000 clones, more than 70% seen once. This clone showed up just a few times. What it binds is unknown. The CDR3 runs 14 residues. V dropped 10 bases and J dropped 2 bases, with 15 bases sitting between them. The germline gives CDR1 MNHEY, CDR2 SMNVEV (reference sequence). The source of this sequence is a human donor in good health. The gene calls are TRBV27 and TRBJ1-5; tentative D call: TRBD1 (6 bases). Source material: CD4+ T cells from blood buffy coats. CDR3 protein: CATSGVGGNQPQHF. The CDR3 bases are TGTGCCACCTCAGGGGTCGGGGGCAATCAGCCCCAGCATTTT.